This TCR beta chain was captured by sequencing in a study of PD-1 blockade in classical Hodgkin lymphoma. The junction had 12 bases not matched to a gene; V was cut back by 4 bases and J by 1 base. The CDR3 contains 17 residues. In germline, CDR1 is SGHRS, CDR2 YFSETQ. Each patient's relapse followed autologous stem cell transplantation, and brentuximab vedotin exposure varied. The assay was immunoSEQ multiplex PCR, and TCRdb's table has in-frame clones only and misses some. The data contain approximately 98,000 clones, 80% to 90% of them singletons. Study-wide points: Complete responders showed a baseline diversity that resembled the diversity of newly diagnosed patients. By C4D1, diversity of CD4+ TCRs had risen significantly, whereas that of CD8+ TCRs had not.

A note on this clone: Its cognate antigen is unknown.

The V call is TRBV5-1, the J call TRBJ2-3; 7 nucleotides agree with TRBD1. The specimen was peripheral blood mononuclear cells (PBMCs), collected before the second cycle of nivolumab. This receptor was taken from a human donor with classical Hodgkin lymphoma. CDR3 DNA: TGCGCCAGCAGCATAGGACAGGTGGGGACGCGCACAGATACGCAGTATTTT. Protein sequence: CASSIGQVGTRTDTQYF.